The rows below give T cell receptor beta chains drawn from one sample of a study of blood T cell repertoires in COVID-19. Generated by immunoSEQ multiplex PCR, the TCRdb table keeps only in-frame clones and is missing some. The repertoire holds some 41,000 clones, with 83% as singletons. Input material: peripheral blood. The receptors originated from a man of 80 years or more in a cohort sampled during active COVID-19. Each CDR3 is given with its conserved first and last residue. The order of the fields is clone size, V gene, D gene, J gene, CDR3 protein, CDR3 DNA. The D gene is left open where the match is weak. Size is omitted from some rows. Given values are once, few, many or a class for expanded clones.

NA	TRBV6-2/TRBV6-3	NA	TRBJ2-7	CASSYRGYWYEQYF	TGTGCCAGCAGTTACCGAGGGTATTGGTACGAGCAGTACTTC
NA	TRBV7-3	NA	TRBJ2-1	CASSPLGANEQFF	TGTGCCAGCAGCCCGCTGGGGGCAAATGAGCAGTTCTTC
once	TRBV7-2	NA	TRBJ1-1	CASSYKMGATEAFF	TGTGCCAGCAGCTACAAGATGGGGGCGACTGAAGCTTTCTTT
few	TRBV3-1/TRBV3-2	NA	TRBJ1-1	CASSQPSRGRTEAFF	TGTGCCAGCAGCCAACCTAGTCGGGGAAGGACTGAAGCTTTCTTT
NA	TRBV5-4	NA	TRBJ1-4	CASSLRRGNEKLFF	TGTGCCAGCAGCTTGAGGCGCGGTAATGAAAAACTGTTTTTT
NA	TRBV3-1/TRBV3-2	NA	TRBJ1-2	CASSNTEKANYGYTF	TGTGCCAGCAGCAATACGGAGAAAGCTAACTATGGCTACACCTTC
NA	TRBV7-8	TRBD1	TRBJ1-2	CASSASGGAYYGYTF	TGTGCCAGCAGCGCCTCAGGGGGCGCTTACTATGGCTACACCTTC
NA	TRBV19	TRBD2	TRBJ2-2	CAGGLAGTNTGELFF	TGTGCCGGGGGACTAGCGGGGACCAACACCGGGGAGCTGTTTTTT
once	TRBV5-6	TRBD1	TRBJ2-7	CASSPGDRGPYEQYF	TGTGCCAGTTCCCCCGGGGACAGGGGTCCCTACGAGCAGTACTTC
once	TRBV5-1	NA	TRBJ2-7	CASSSSGGTYEQYF	TGCGCCAGCAGCTCCTCTGGCGGAACCTACGAGCAGTACTTC
NA	TRBV2	TRBD1	TRBJ1-2	CASTTLGQGHYGYTF	TGTGCCAGCACCACCCTGGGACAGGGACACTATGGCTACACCTTC
few	TRBV21-1	NA	TRBJ2-3	CASRVYTQYF	TGTGCCAGCCGGGTCTATACGCAGTATTTT
NA	TRBV24-1	NA	TRBJ1-1	CATSDGGPPEAFF	TGTGCCACCAGTGACGGAGGGCCCCCGGAGGCTTTCTTT
NA	TRBV6-2/TRBV6-3	NA	TRBJ2-7	CASSLGRASEQYF	TGTGCCAGCAGTTTGGGCAGGGCAAGTGAGCAGTACTTC
NA	TRBV7-2	TRBD1	TRBJ1-1	CASSTTGGAAEAFF	TGTGCCAGCAGCACGACAGGGGGCGCCGCTGAAGCTTTCTTT
NA	TRBV5-6	TRBD1	TRBJ2-7	CASSLVDRTYEQYF	TGTGCCAGCAGCTTGGTGGACAGGACCTACGAGCAGTACTTC
NA	TRBV10-3	NA	TRBJ1-2	CAITGGGRYYGYTF	TGTGCCATCACGGGGGGGGGTCGTTACTATGGCTACACCTTC
few	TRBV7-2	NA	TRBJ2-2	CASSRGETGELFF	TGTGCCAGCAGCCGAGGAGAGACCGGGGAGCTGTTTTTT
NA	TRBV10-3	TRBD2	TRBJ2-1	CAITPGGRSYNEQFF	TGTGCCATCACCCCGGGGGGGCGGTCATACAATGAGCAGTTCTTC
NA	TRBV4-1	TRBD2	TRBJ2-3	CASSQSQTSDTQYF	TGCGCCAGCAGCCAGTCACAGACTAGCGATACGCAGTATTTT
NA	TRBV5-4	TRBD1	TRBJ1-1	CASSDRQGGTEAFF	TGTGCCAGCAGCGATAGACAGGGGGGGACTGAAGCTTTCTTT
NA	TRBV5-4	NA	TRBJ2-3	CASSSLPPDTQYF	TGTGCCAGCAGCTCCCTCCCCCCAGATACGCAGTATTTT
NA	TRBV30	NA	TRBJ1-1	CAGDQSHTEAFF	TGTGCCGGAGATCAGAGTCACACTGAAGCTTTCTTT
NA	TRBV7-8	TRBD1	TRBJ2-7	CASSQPRGYEQYF	TGTGCCAGCAGCCAACCCAGGGGGTACGAGCAGTACTTC